This TCR beta chain was captured by sequencing in a study of cytotoxic CD8 clonotypes in ibrutinib-treated CLL. Study context: It was after a median roughly 13 months of treatment, range 6 to 36, that response samples were taken. Study-level findings and limits: Public clonotypes (which were uncommon) either contracted or remained stable on treatment. Clonality at baseline surpassed age-matched healthy donors and tracked circulating CD8+ T-cell counts.

On this clone: The antigen is not known.

This CDR3 comprises 14 residues. The V and J ends lost 2 bases and 8 bases, in that order; junction bases with no gene match: 1. The germline V gene encodes CDR1 MNHEY and CDR2 SMNVEV (reference sequence). This table comes from immunoSEQ multiplex PCR, and its TCRdb copy is limited to in-frame clones, with some not included. The sample shows more than 140,000 clones, approximately 77% of them seen only once. The chain uses TRBV27 and TRBJ1-4, with TRBD1 matching over 11 bases. The receptor was isolated from a human donor with chronic lymphocytic leukemia. Sequenced material: PBMCs, taken after 12 months of ibrutinib treatment. The CDR3 DNA reads TGTGCCAGCAGTTTAGGGACAGGGGGAGAAAAACTGTTTTTT. This sequence encodes CASSLGTGGEKLFF.